Reported below is one TCR beta chain. No cognate antigen has been identified for it. The input lacks base qualities; no much larger clone sits a single base away. The sample originates from a study of beta chain features in type 1 diabetes (dated by TCRdb to 2016 to 2018). About the investigation overall: Mean age, gender distribution, total cell number and subset yield did not differ between patients and healthy donors. A total of under 140,000,000 sorted cells were examined across all samples, and the number of cells per subset was strongly correlated with RNA yield. In the study, recently diagnosed type 1 diabetes patients and matched healthy donors were compared on the TCRB repertoires of their sorted circulating CD4+ T cell subsets. Regulatory and stem cell-like memory subsets were isolated from only 8 patients and about eight healthy donors, whereas naive and central memory subsets came from all 30 or so donors. Beyond this particular receptor, the publication reports: Only small numbers of individuals were included in the HLA sub-analyses, which left unresolved whether HLA type had any influence on TCRB rearrangement. Because cDNA was sequenced instead of genomic DNA, activated cells with high expression could be over-represented, although the groups did not differ in activation or CD3 levels. At VDJ recombination sites, patients with type 1 diabetes made fewer insertions and deleted more nucleotides, a pattern implying thymic rearrangement abnormalities. PCR may preferentially amplify shorter templates, but because patient and control samples were amplified and corrected together, any resulting skew would affect both groups equally. Type 1 diabetes patients showed a moderate but significant shortening of TCRB CDR3 length in all four CD4+ subsets. Naive, central memory and regulatory TCRB repertoires appeared more similar among patients than among healthy donors.

The germline V gene supplies CDR1 KGHSH and CDR2 LQKENI. Counted from cysteine to phenylalanine, this CDR3 has 17 amino acids. The sequence is cut down to CDR3 DNA, 51 bases in frame from base 1. At the junction V is shortened by 1 base and J by 4 bases, with 19 bases in between. The High Capacity cDNA Reverse Transcription Kit was used to reverse transcribe all of the isolated RNA, meaning that expressed TCRB transcripts were what got sequenced. Deep immunoSEQ sequencing was performed on naive, central memory and regulatory T cell samples, with an average of around 3.5 million total reads per sample. After sorted cells were lysed in RLT buffer, RNA was extracted with DNase-treated RNeasy Micro or Mini kits, with the choice depending on cell number. To prevent cross-contamination, every cell subset was processed on its own, while patient and healthy donor samples were processed together. TCRB sequences were amplified from cDNA with the immunoSEQ multiplex PCR, producing 87-bp fragments spanning the CDR3 region. Sequencing of the amplicons was performed on the Illumina HiSeq platform. Per the source publication's procedure: PCR bias was corrected computationally using synthetic template baselines, and reads within Hamming distance 2 were collapsed, with unmergeable singletons discarded. By aligning reads against IMGT, V, D and J genes, CDR3 length, and insertions or deletions at six rearrangement sites were assigned. Within each subset, clonotype counts were normalized to sorted cell number, and only after that were true diversity and Gini coefficients computed with the tcR R package. Repertoire sharing was quantified using the overlap coefficient calculated on TCRB nucleotide sequences. As a proxy for the pre-selection repertoire, out-of-frame TCRB sequences from naive cells were analyzed. TCRdb mirrors the immuneACCESS table, restricted to in-frame sequences. Some clones are absent from its copies; in checked studies, under half trace to an unresolved V gene, and the reason for the others is unknown. V and J calls and clone size follow that table, whereas D and trimming were derived from the DNA. The sample table holds about 250,000 clones, of which about a tenth were seen once. The ten largest clones take up more than 0.015% of the sample.

Each donor gave one peripheral blood draw, averaging approximately 120 mL, which was collected into heparinised tubes. Naive, central memory, regulatory and stem cell-like memory CD4+ T cells were sorted on a BD FACSAria II using a panel including CD45RO, CCR7, CD25, CD127, CD95 and CD27. Purity was above 98% for every sorted population. PBMCs were separated immediately by Lymphoprep density gradient centrifugation and were stained directly, without being cultured. So that batch effects would be minimized, each experiment stained and sorted samples in pairs, pairing one healthy donor with one patient.

The sequence joins TRBV18 to TRBJ2-5; the D gene is possibly TRBD1, with 6 bases matching. The sequencing input was naive CD4+ T cells from blood. Interpreted using the paper, the cell subset or site label stands for: true naive CD4+ T cells. This clonotype was sampled from a man aged 25 to 45 with type 1 diabetes. The DNA sequence is given as TGTGCCAGCTCACCACGGAATCAGGGGATTGGTCTAGAGACCCAGTACTTC. This gives the protein CASSPRNQGIGLETQYF. The variable domain in full, with residues beyond the CDR3 obtained from the reference TRBV18 and TRBJ2-5 genes, is NAGVMQNPRHLVRRRGQEARLRCSPMKGHSHVYWYRQLPEEGLKFMVYLQKENIIDESGMPKERFSAEFPKEGPSILRIQQVVRGDSAAYFCASSPRNQGIGLETQYFGPGTRLLVL.